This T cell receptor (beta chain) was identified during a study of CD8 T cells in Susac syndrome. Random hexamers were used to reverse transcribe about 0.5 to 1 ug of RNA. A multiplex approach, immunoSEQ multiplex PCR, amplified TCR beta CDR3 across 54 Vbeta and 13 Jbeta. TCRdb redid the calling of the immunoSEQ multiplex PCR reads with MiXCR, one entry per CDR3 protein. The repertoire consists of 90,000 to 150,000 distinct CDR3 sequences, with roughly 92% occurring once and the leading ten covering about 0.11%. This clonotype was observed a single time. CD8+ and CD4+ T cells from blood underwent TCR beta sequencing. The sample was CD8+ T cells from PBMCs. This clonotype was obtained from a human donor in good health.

CDR3 region: CASSKSVPPTSWRDIYTYEQYF. The CDR3 nucleotides read TGTGCCAGCAGCAAATCCGTTCCACCTACCTCGTGGCGGGACATTTATACCTACGAGCAGTACTTC. The genes are TRBV21-1 and TRBJ2-7; the tabulated D call, TRBD1, remains unverified against the DNA. TRBV21-1 is termed a pseudogene. The CDR3 is 22 amino acids.